The clone carrying this T cell receptor (beta chain) showed up just a few times. The data were taken from a study of control samples from healthy donors and cancer patients. Sequencing used immunoSEQ multiplex PCR; TCRdb keeps in-frame clones, though not all of them. The sample records around 50,000 clones, approximately 90% being singletons. The V gene end was trimmed by 4 bases and the J gene end by 3 bases; junction bases not matched to a gene: 12. The CDR3 covers 17 residues. Looked up from germline, CDR1 is MNHEY and CDR2 is SVGEGT. The V and J genes are TRBV6-2 or TRBV6-3 and TRBJ2-1; 7 bases align to TRBD2. Input material: PBMCs. This receptor was taken from a man aged 35-49 years with colorectal cancer. This CDR3 reads CASSSRGDLWLYNEQFF. CDR3 in DNA: TGTGCCAGCAGTTCTCGGGGGGACCTATGGCTCTACAATGAGCAGTTCTTC.